This T cell receptor beta chain was retrieved from a study of cytomegalovirus exposure and HLA in healthy donors. Germline assignment: CDR1 ENHRY and CDR2 SYGVKD. The ends were cut back, 4 bases at V and 3 bases at J, with 12 bases in the middle. This CDR3 comprises 14 residues. Study-wide results and caveats: The study designated about 160 TCR beta chains cytomegalovirus-associated.

The PCR contained 60 Vbeta and 13 Jbeta primers. Clones were read by immunoSEQ multiplex PCR, and TCRdb kept only the in-frame ones, dropping some. The sample holds some 100,000 clones, 60% to 80% seen once. Turning to this clone: What it binds is unknown.

The genes are TRBV10-3 and TRBJ1-1, with unresolved D. The TCR originated in a woman aged 18-35 years in good health and CMV-seropositive. Sequences were obtained from PBMCs. The CDR3 DNA reads as TGTGCCATCAGTGTCCGGGATCGAGACACTGAAGCTTTCTTT. This codes for CAISVRDRDTEAFF.